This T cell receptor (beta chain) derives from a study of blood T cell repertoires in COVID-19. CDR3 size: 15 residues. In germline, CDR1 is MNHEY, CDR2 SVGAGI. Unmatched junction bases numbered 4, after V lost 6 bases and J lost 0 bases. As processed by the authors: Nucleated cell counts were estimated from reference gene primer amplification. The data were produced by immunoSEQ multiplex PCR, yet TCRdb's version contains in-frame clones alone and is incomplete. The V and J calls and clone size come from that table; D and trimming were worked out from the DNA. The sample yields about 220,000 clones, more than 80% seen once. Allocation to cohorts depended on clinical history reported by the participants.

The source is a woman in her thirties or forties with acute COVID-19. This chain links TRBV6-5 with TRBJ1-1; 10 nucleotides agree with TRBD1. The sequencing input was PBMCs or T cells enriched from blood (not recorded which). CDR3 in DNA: TGTGCCAGCAGCCGACAGGGGGCGGTGAACACTGAAGCTTTCTTT. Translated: CASSRQGAVNTEAFF.